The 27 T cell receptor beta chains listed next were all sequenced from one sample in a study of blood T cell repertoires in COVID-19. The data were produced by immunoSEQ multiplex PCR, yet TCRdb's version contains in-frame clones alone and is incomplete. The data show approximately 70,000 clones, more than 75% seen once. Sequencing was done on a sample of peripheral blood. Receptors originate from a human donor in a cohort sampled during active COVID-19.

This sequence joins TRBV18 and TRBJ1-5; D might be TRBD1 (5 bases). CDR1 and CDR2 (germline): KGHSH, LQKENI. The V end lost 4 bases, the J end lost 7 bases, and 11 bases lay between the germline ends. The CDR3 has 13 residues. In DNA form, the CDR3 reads TGTGCCAGCTCACGGGGGGACGGGCAGCCCCAGCATTTT. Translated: CASSRGDGQPQHF.

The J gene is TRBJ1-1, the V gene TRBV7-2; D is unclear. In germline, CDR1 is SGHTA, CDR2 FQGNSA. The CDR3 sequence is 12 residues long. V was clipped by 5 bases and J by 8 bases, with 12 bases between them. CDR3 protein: CASSRNPTEAFF. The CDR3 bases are TGTGCCAGCAGCCGAAATCCCACAGAAGCTTTCTTT.

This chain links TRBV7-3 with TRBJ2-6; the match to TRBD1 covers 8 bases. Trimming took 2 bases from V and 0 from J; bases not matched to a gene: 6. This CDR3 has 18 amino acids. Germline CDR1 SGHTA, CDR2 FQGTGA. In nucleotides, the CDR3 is TGTGCCAGCAGCTTAGAGGACAGGGACCCCTCTGGGGCCAACGTCCTGACTTTC. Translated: CASSLEDRDPSGANVLTF.

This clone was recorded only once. The CDR3 loop is CASSLSDYGYTF. The CDR3 DNA is TGTGCCAGCAGTTTATCGGACTATGGCTACACCTTC. The chain recombines TRBV12-3 or TRBV12-4 with TRBJ1-2; D unclear. The CDR3 has 12 amino acids. Trimming stripped 2 bases from V and 3 bases from J, with 4 bases between.

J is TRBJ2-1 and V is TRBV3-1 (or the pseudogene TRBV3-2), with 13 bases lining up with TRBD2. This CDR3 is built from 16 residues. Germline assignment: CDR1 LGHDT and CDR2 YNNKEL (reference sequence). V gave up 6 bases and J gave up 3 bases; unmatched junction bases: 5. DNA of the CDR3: TGTGCCAGCAGACGACTAGCGGGGGGATTCTACAATGAGCAGTTCTTC. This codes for CASRRLAGGFYNEQFF.

For the CDR3, the DNA is TGTGCCAGCAGCCAAGTGGCAGGGGCTAACTATGGCTACACCTTC. This codes for CASSQVAGANYGYTF. The rearrangement uses TRBV3-1 (or the pseudogene TRBV3-2) and TRBJ1-2; TRBD1 might be the D (6 bases). Trimming cost V 1 base and J 0 bases, with 9 bases left between them. This CDR3 contains 15 residues. The germline CDR1 and CDR2 sequences are LGHDT and YNNKEL (reference sequence).

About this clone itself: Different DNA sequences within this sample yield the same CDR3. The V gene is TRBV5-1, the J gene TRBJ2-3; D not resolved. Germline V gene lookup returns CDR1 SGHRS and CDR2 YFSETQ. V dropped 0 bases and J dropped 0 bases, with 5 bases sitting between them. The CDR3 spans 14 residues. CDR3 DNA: TGCGCCAGCAGCTTGGGCCAGAGCACAGATACGCAGTATTTT. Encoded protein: CASSLGQSTDTQYF.

In DNA, the CDR3 is TGTGCCAGCAGTGTAGGGACAGGAAGAACTTTCTTT. This gives the protein CASSVGTGRTFF. The V call is TRBV25-1, the J call TRBJ1-1; 8 bases line up with TRBD1. This CDR3 is built from 12 residues. Per the germline V gene, CDR1 is MGHDK and CDR2 is SYGVNS. With 4 bases clipped from V and 12 bases from J, the junction kept 7 bases outside the gene matches.

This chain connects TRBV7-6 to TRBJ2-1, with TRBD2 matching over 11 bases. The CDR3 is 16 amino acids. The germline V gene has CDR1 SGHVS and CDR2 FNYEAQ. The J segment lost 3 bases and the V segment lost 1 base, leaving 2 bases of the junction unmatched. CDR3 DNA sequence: TGTGCCAGCAGCTTAGAGACTAGCGGGATCTACAATGAGCAGTTCTTC. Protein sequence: CASSLETSGIYNEQFF.

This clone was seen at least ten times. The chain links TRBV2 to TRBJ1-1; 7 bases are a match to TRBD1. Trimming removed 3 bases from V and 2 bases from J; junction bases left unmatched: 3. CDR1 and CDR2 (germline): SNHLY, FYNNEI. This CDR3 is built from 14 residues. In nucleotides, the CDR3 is TGTGCCAGCAGTGAGGACAGGTTTAACACTGAAGCTTTCTTT. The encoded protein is CASSEDRFNTEAFF. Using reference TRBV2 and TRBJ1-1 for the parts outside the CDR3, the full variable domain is EPEVTQTPSHQVTQMGQEVILRCVPISNHLYFYWYRQILGQKVEFLVSFYNNEISEKSEIFDDQFSVERPDGSNFTLKIRSTKLEDSAMYFCASSEDRFNTEAFFGQGTRLTVV.

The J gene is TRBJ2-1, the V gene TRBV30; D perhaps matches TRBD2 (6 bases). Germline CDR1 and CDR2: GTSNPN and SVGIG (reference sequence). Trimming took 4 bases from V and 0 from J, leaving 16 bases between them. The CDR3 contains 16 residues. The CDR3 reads CAWTPLAGSSYNEQFF. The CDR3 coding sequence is TGTGCCTGGACCCCCTTGGCGGGGAGCTCCTACAATGAGCAGTTCTTC.

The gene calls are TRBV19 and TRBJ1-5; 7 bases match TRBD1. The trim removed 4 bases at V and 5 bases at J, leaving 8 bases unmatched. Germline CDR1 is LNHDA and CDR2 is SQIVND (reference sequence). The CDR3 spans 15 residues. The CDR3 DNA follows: TGTGCCAGTAGTACTTACAGGGGAGGATATCAGCCCCAGCATTTT. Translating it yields CASSTYRGGYQPQHF.

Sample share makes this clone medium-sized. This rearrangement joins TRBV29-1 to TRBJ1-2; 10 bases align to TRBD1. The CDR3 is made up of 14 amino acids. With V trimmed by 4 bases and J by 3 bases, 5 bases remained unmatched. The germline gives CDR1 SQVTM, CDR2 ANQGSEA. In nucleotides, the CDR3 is TGCAGCGTTGTGGGACAGGGGCAATACTATGGCTACACCTTC. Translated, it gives CSVVGQGQYYGYTF.

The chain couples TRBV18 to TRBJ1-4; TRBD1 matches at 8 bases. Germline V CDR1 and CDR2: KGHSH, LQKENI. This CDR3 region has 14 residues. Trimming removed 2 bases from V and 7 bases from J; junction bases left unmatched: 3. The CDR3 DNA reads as TGTGCCAGCTCACCAGCAGGGGGCTCTGAAAAACTGTTTTTT. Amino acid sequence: CASSPAGGSEKLFF.

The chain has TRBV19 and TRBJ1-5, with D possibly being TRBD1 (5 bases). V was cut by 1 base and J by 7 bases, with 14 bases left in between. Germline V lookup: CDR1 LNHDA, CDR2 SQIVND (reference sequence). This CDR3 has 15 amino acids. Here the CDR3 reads CASSIGGRIGQPQHF. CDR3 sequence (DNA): TGTGCCAGTAGTATAGGGGGCCGGATAGGCCAGCCCCAGCATTTT.

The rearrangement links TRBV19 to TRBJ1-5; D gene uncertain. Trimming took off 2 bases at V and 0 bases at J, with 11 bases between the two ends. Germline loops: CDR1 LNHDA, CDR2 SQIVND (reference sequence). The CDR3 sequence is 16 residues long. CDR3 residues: CASSIMKSFSNQPQHF. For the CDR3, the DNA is TGTGCCAGTAGTATAATGAAAAGCTTTAGCAATCAGCCCCAGCATTTT.

CDR3 sequence reads: CASSKTGGGTDTQYF. The DNA of the CDR3 is TGCGCCAGCAGCAAGACAGGGGGAGGTACAGATACGCAGTATTTT. The gene calls are TRBV10-1 and TRBJ2-3; 9 bases are a match to TRBD1. V lost 6 bases, J lost 3 bases, and 7 bases stayed unmatched. Germline CDR1 reads WNHNN; CDR2 reads SYGVQD (reference sequence). The CDR3 is 15 amino acids.

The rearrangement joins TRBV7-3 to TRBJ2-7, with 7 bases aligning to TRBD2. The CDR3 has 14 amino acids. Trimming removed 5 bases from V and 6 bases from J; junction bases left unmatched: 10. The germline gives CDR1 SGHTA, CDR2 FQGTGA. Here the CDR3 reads CASSPSGTRGEQYF. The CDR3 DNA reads TGTGCCAGCAGCCCCAGCGGGACCCGCGGCGAGCAGTACTTC.

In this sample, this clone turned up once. CDR3 loop: CASSDRSWGLAGVVYEQYF. CDR3 in DNA: TGTGCCAGCAGTGATAGGAGTTGGGGACTAGCGGGGGTAGTCTACGAGCAGTACTTC. This sequence joins TRBV6-1 and TRBJ2-7; TRBD2 agrees at 14 bases. The CDR3 totals 19 residues. Germline V gene data show CDR1 as MNHNS and CDR2 as SASEGT. After removal of 3 bases from V and 3 bases from J, the junction contained 13 bases not matched to a gene.

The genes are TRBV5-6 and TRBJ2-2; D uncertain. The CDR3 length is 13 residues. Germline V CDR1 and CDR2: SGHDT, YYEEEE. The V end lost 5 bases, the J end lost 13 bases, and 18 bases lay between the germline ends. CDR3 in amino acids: CASSLSYGLRLFF. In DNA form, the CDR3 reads TGTGCCAGCAGTTTGAGTTACGGTCTACGGCTGTTTTTT.

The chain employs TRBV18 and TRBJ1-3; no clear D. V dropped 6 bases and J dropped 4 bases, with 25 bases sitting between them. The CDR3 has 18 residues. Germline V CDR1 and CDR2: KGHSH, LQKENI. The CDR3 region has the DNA TGTGCCAGCTCCCGTCTGATTTTTGAGACGGAGTCCGGAAACACCATATATTTT. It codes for CASSRLIFETESGNTIYF.

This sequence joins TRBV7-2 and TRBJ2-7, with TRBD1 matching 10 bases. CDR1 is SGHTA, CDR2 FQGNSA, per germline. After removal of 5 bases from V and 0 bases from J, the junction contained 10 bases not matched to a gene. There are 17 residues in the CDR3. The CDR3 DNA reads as TGTGCCAGCAGCCCCTCGACAGGGGGCCACCCCTCCTACGAGCAGTACTTC. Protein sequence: CASSPSTGGHPSYEQYF.

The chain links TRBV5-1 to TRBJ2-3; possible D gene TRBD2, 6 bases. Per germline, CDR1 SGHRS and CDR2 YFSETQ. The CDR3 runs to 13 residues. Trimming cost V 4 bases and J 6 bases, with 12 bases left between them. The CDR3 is CASSLGTSDTQYF. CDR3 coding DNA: TGCGCCAGCAGCCTCGGGACTTCGGATACGCAGTATTTT.

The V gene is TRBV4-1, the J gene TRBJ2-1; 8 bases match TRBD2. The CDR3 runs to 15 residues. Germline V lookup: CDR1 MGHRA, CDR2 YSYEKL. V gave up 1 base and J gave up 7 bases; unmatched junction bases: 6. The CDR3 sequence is CASSQGISGRNEQFF. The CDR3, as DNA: TGCGCCAGCAGCCAAGGAATAAGCGGGAGAAATGAGCAGTTCTTC.

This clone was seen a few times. CDR3 sequence: CASINSGTAYEQYF. In DNA form, the CDR3 reads TGTGCCAGCATCAACTCCGGGACAGCCTACGAGCAGTACTTC. The V gene is TRBV7-9, the J gene TRBJ2-7; TRBD1 matches at 7 bases. With 7 bases clipped from V and 2 bases from J, the junction kept 8 bases outside the gene matches. This CDR3 spans 14 amino acids. Germline V gene lookup returns CDR1 SEHNR and CDR2 FQNEAQ (reference sequence).

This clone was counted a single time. The CDR3 is CASSGQGIAEAFF. The CDR3 DNA reads as TGTGCCAGCAGTGGCCAGGGGATCGCTGAAGCTTTCTTT. This chain uses TRBV2 with TRBJ1-1, with D possibly matching TRBD1 (6 bases). V was cut by 4 bases and J by 6 bases, with 12 bases left in between. CDR3 length: 13 amino acids. Germline CDR1 and CDR2: SNHLY and FYNNEI.

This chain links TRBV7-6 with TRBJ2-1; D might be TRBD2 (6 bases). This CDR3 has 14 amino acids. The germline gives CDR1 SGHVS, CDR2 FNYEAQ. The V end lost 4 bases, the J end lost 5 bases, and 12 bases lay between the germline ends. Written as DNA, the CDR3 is TGTGCCAGCAGCTACACCGGGGGAAACAATGAGCAGTTCTTC. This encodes CASSYTGGNNEQFF.